This T cell receptor (beta chain) was sequenced for a study of the immune and genomic landscape of osteosarcoma (TCRdb year 2020). With regard to the full study: A total of approximately 46 pediatric and adult patients with high-grade osteosarcoma made up the overall cohort, and the median age at diagnosis was approximately 30 years (range roughly 5-81). A couple of samples from the same tumor site were contributed by each of a few patients. An explanation for the limited clinical activity of immune checkpoint inhibitors in osteosarcoma was sought in the study. Patients in the overall cohort were roughly 65% male, and under 80% presented with localized disease at diagnosis. To characterize the osteosarcoma immunogenomic landscape, TCR sequencing results were integrated with transcriptome, protein array and immunostaining data. The cohort was enriched for poor-risk disease, with less than 85% showing unfavorable pathologic response to standard therapy and around 67% deceased. To define immunogenic potential, the study profiled osteosarcoma specimens using whole genome, RNA and T-cell receptor sequencing, along with immunohistochemistry and reverse phase protein arrays. Overall study outcomes, separate from this receptor: Overall, productive TCR clonality was low, with an average of 0.09 and a maximum of 0.3, which suggests limited T-cell clonal expansion. The clonality benchmarks were taken from external normal skin and healthy peripheral blood data instead of from matched normal tissue. In five cases, the repertoire was dominated by a single hyperexpanded clone, and fewer than 100 T-cell clonotypes were detected in all five cases. Sample size was not determined by any statistical method, because osteosarcoma is rare and all possible samples were collected. Matched blood was collected from only a couple of patients, alongside the frozen tumor specimens. Although TCR productive clonality was higher in the immune-hot C3 cluster than in the cold C1 cluster, TCR productive clonality was still low overall.

The tumors sampled were post-treatment primary, local recurrence and metastasis specimens taken from patients with a poor prognosis. The ImmunoSEQ Assay (Adaptive Biotechnologies) was used to immunosequence the CDR3 regions of the TCR beta chain. In the source study's methods: The ImmunoSEQ Analyzer platform was used to export TCRB rearrangements, read counts, read proportions and gene usage. Using productive rearrangements, T-cell clonality was calculated as 1 minus Pielou's evenness. In the clonal space homeostasis analysis, clonotypes were grouped as rare, small, medium, large or hyperexpanded (0.01 to 1 of the repertoire). TCR productive clonality was compared across immune clusters C1, C2 and C3 using the Wilcoxon rank sum test. The table comes from immuneACCESS by way of TCRdb, which keeps in-frame sequences with V and J called. Part of the clones is missing from these tables; in studies checked, under half for an unresolved V gene and the rest for unknown reasons. That table gives V, J and clone size, and the DNA gave D and trimming. This sample lists about 4,600 clones; roughly 70% were detected once. The ten largest make up about a sixth of the sample.

The germline V gene (reference sequence) specifies MNHEY as CDR1 and SMNVEV as CDR2. Inclusive of the bounding cysteine and phenylalanine, the CDR3 is 15 residues long. The entry retains the CDR3 DNA only, 45 bases that are in frame from base 1. A distance of 10 bases separates the germline ends of V and J, which lose 3 bases and 0 bases respectively. The table lists this clone with a count of one. Its antigen specificity is not known. No much larger clonotype is one base removed from it; base qualities were not supplied. The rearranged chain carries TRBV27 and TRBJ2-3; TRBD1 is a weak D gene call, 6 bases matching. The receptor was isolated from a human donor with osteosarcoma. Material: osteosarcoma tumor tissue from the femur. The nucleotide sequence is given as TGTGCCAGCAGTTTGGCGCAGGGGAGCACAGATACGCAGTATTTT. The translation is CASSLAQGSTDTQYF.